The clone carrying this TCR beta chain was recorded many times. The CDR3 spans 13 residues. Germline CDR1 SGHRS, CDR2 YFSETQ. Trimming at V came to 4 bases and at J to 7 bases, leaving 7 bases not matched to a gene. This record comes from a study of T-cell reconstitution after alpha-beta-depleted transplantation in children. Unique molecular identifiers were built into the TCRbeta library. TCRdb used MiXCR to reprocess the PCR reads, holding one entry per CDR3 protein. The sample includes 190,000 or so distinct CDR3 sequences, less than 8% of them seen just once. The chain recombines TRBV5-1 with TRBJ1-2; 7 positions match TRBD1. The sequences come from PBMCs from the stem cell graft donor, collected from the stem cell graft. This TCR came from a human donor who donated a stem cell graft to a child with Wiskott-Aldrich syndrome. CDR3 in DNA: TGCGCCAGCAGCACCGACAGGGTTGCTGGCTACACCTTC. Its protein is CASSTDRVAGYTF.